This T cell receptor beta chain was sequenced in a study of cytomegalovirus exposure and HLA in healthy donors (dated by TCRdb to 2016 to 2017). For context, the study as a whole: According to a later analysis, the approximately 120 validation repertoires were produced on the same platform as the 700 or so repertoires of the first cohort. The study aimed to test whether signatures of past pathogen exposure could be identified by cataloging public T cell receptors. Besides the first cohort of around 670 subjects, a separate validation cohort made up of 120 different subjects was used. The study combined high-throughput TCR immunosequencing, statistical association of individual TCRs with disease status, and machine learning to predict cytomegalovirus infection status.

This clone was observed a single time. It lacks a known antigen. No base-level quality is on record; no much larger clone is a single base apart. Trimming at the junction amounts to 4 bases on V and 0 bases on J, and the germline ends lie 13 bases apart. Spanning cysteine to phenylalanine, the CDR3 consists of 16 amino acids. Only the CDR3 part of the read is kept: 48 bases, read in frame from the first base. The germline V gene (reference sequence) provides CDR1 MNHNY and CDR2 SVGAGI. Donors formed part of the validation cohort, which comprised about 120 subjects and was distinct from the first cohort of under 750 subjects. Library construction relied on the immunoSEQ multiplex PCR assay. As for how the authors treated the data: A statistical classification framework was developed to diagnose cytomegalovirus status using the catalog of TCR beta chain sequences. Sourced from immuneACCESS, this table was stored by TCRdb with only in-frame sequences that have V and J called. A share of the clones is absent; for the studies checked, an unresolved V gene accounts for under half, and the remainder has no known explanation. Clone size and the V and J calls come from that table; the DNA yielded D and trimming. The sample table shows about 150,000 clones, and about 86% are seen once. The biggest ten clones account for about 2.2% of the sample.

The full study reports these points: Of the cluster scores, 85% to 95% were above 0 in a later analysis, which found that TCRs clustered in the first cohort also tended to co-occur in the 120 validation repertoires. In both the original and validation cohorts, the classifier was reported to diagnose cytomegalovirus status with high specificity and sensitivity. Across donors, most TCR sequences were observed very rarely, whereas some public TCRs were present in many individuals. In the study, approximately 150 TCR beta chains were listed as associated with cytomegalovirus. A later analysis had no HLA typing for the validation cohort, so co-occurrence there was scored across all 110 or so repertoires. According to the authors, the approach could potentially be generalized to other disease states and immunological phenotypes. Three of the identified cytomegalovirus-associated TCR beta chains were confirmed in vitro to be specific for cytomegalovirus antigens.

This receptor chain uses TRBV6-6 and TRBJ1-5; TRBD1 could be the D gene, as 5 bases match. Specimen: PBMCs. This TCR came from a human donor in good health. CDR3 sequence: CASSWGVKHSNQPQHF. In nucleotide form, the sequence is TGTGCCAGCAGTTGGGGGGTGAAACATAGCAATCAGCCCCAGCATTTT.